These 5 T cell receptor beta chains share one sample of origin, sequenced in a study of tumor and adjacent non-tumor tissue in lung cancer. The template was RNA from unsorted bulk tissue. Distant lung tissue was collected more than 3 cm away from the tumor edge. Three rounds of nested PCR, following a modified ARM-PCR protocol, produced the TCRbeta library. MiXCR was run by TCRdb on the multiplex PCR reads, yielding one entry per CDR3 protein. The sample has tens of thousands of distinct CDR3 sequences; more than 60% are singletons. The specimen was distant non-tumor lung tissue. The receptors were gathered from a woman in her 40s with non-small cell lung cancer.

CDR3 sequence reads: CSARRTGRGEAFF. DNA of the CDR3: TGCAGTGCTAGGAGGACAGGGCGGGGCGAAGCTTTCTTT. J is TRBJ1-1 and V is TRBV20-1; 8 bases match TRBD1. CDR1 and CDR2 from the germline V gene are DFQATT and SNEGSKA (reference sequence). The CDR3 runs to 13 residues. V gave up 3 bases and J gave up 8 bases; unmatched junction bases: 8.

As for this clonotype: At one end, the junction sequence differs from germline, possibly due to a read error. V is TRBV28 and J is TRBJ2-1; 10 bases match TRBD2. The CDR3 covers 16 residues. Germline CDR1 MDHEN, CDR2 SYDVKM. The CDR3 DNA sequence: TGTGTCAGCAGTCCCATAGCGGGAGGATTTCGAGATGAGCAGTTCTTC. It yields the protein CVSSPIAGGFRDEQFF.

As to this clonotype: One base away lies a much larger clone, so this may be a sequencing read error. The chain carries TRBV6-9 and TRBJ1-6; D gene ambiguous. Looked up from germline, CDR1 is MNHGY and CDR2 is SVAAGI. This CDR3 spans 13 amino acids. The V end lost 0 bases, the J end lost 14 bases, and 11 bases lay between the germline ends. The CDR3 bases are TGTGCCAGCAGTTATTCAAAAATATCATCCCTCCACTTT. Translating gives CASSYSKISSLHF.

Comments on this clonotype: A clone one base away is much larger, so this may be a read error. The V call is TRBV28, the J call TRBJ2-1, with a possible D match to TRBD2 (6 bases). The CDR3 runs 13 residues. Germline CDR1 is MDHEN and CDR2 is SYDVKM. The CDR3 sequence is CARSLFPAGPGIF. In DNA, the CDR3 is TGTGCCAGAAGTTTATTCCCAGCGGGCCCCGGGATCTTC.

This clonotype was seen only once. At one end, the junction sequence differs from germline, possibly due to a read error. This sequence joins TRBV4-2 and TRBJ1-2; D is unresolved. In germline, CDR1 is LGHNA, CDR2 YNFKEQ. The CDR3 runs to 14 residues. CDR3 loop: CGSSPPLQSYGYTF. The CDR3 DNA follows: TGTGGCAGCAGCCCTCCACTGCAAAGCTATGGTTACACCTTC.